This T cell receptor (beta chain) was captured in a study of ipilimumab plus nivolumab after autologous stem cell transplantation. Study as a whole: A median of roughly 8 nivolumab and 5 ipilimumab doses were given.

Starting 14 to 28 days after autologous transplant, ipilimumab 1 mg/kg was given. Dosing: nivolumab 3 mg/kg IV, weeks 1, 4, 7, 10, then every two weeks to week 26. Clones were read by immunoSEQ multiplex PCR, and TCRdb kept only the in-frame ones, dropping some. The top ten hold more than 15% of the sample, which has 15,000 to 20,000 clones, roughly four fifths seen once. Sample: PBMCs, taken in a trial of ipilimumab plus nivolumab as post-transplant consolidation. This clonotype originated in a male donor with diffuse large B-cell lymphoma.

Written as DNA, the CDR3 is TGCGCCAGCAGCTTAGACTCCCTGTCGAAACAGTACTTC. It translates to CASSLDSLSKQYF. The chain uses TRBV5-1 and TRBJ2-7; no firm D call. CDR1 and CDR2 from the germline V gene are SGHRS and YFSETQ. The CDR3 loop spans 13 amino acids. V shed 2 bases and J shed 10 bases, with 16 bases lying between them.